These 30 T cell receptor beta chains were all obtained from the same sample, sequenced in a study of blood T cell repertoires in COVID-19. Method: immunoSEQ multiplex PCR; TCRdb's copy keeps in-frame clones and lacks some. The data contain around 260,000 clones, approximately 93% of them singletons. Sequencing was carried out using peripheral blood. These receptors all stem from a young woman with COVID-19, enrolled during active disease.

The CDR3 loop reads CASGWGTGDTGNTIYF. The CDR3 DNA sequence: TGTGCTAGTGGTTGGGGGACAGGGGATACTGGAAACACCATATATTTT. The rearrangement joins TRBV12-5 to TRBJ1-3; 10 bases agree with TRBD1. CDR3 length: 16 amino acids. Trimming cost V 4 bases and J 2 bases; bases outside gene matches: 5. Germline V gene sequence: CDR1 LGHNT, CDR2 FRNRAP.

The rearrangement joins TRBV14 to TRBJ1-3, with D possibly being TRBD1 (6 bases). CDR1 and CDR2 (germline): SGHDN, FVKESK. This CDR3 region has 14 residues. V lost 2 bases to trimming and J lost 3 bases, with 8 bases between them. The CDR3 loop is CASSQSRGGNTIYF. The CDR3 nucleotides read TGTGCCAGCAGCCAAAGCAGGGGTGGAAACACCATATATTTT.

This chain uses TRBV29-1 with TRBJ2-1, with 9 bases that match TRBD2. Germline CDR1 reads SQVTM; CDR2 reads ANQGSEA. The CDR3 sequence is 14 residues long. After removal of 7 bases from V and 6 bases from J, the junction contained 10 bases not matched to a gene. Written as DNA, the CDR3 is TGCAGCGCCGACATAGCGGGAGTAGGCAATGAGCAGTTCTTC. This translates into CSADIAGVGNEQFF.

The CDR3 bases are TGTGCCAGCAGTTTCCGGACAGGGGACGGCTACACCTTC. Its protein is CASSFRTGDGYTF. This rearrangement joins TRBV6-1 to TRBJ1-2; TRBD1 agrees at 9 bases. The CDR3 length is 13 residues. V shed 5 bases, J shed 8 bases, and the junction held 6 bases outside the gene matches. The germline gives CDR1 MNHNS, CDR2 SASEGT.

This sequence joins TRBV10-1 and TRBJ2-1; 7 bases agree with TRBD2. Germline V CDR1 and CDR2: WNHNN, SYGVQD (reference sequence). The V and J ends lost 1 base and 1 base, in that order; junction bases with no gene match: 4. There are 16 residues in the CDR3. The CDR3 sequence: CASSELEAGSYNEQFF. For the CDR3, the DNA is TGCGCCAGCAGTGAGTTAGAAGCGGGATCCTACAATGAGCAGTTCTTC.

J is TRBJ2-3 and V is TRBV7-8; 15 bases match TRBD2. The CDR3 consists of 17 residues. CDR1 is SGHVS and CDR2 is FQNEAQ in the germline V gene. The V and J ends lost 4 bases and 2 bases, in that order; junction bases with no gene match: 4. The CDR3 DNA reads TGTGCCAGCAGCTATGGACTAGCGGGGGGGTACACAGATACGCAGTATTTT. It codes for CASSYGLAGGYTDTQYF.

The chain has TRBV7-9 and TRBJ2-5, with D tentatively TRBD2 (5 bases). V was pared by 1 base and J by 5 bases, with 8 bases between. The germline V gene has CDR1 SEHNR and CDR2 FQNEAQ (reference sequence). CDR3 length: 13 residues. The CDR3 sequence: CASSLVTGETQYF. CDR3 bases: TGTGCCAGCAGCTTAGTTACGGGGGAGACCCAGTACTTC.

Written as DNA, the CDR3 is TGTGCCAGCAGGATAGAACCCCGGCTAGCGGGAGCCAATGAGCAGTTCTTC. This codes for CASRIEPRLAGANEQFF. V is TRBV27 and J is TRBJ2-1; 10 bases fit TRBD2. J was trimmed by 6 bases and V by 6 bases; bases with no gene match: 14. Germline CDR1 MNHEY, CDR2 SMNVEV (reference sequence). This CDR3 is built from 17 residues.

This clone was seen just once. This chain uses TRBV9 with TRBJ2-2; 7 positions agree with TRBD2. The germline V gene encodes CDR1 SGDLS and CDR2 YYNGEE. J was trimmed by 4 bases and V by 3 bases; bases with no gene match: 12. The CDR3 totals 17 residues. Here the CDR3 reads CASSALGFGRGTGELFF. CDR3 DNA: TGTGCCAGCAGCGCCTTGGGTTTTGGGAGGGGCACCGGGGAGCTGTTTTTT.

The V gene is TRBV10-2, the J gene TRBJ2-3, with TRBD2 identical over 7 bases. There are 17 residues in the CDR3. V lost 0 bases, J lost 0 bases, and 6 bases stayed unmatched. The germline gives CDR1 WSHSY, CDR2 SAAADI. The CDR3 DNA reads TGCGCCAGCAGTGAGTCGGGGAGGGGAACTAGCACAGATACGCAGTATTTT. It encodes CASSESGRGTSTDTQYF.

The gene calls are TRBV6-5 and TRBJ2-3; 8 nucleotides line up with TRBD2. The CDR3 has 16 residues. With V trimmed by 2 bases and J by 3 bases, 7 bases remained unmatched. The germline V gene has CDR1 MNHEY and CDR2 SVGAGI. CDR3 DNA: TGTGCCAGCAGTTACACGAGCGGGAGTTTGACAGATACGCAGTATTTT. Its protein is CASSYTSGSLTDTQYF.

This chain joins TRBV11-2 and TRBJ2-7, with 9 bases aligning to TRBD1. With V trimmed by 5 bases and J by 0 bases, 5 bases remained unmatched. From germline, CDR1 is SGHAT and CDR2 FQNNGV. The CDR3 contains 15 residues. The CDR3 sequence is CASSPGQGSSYEQYF. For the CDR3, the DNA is TGTGCCAGCAGCCCCGGACAGGGGAGCTCCTACGAGCAGTACTTC.

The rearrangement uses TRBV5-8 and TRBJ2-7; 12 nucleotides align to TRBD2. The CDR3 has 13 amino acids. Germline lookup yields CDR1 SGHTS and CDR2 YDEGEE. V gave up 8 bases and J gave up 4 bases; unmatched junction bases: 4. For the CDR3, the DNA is TGTGCCAGTTTACTAGCGGGAGGATACGAGCAGTACTTC. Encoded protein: CASLLAGGYEQYF.

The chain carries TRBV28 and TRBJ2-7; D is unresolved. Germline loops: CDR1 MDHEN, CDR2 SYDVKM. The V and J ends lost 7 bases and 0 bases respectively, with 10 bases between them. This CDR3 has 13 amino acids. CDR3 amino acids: CASMRLSSYEQYF. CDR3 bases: TGTGCCAGCATGCGTTTGAGCTCCTACGAGCAGTACTTC.

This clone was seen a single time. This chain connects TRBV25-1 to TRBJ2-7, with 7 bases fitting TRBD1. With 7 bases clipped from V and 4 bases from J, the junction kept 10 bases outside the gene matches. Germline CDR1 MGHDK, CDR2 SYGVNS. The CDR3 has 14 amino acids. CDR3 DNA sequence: TGTGCCAGCACGGCCGCAGGGGGAGAGTACGAGCAGTACTTC. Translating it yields CASTAAGGEYEQYF.

The CDR3 bases are TGTGCCAGCAGCTTGGCCTACCGAGGGAACACTGAAGCTTTCTTT. It is translated as CASSLAYRGNTEAFF. The rearrangement joins TRBV5-6 to TRBJ1-1; D unresolved. Trimming shortened V by 0 bases and J by 1 base, and 10 bases separated the two germline ends. Per the germline V gene, CDR1 is SGHDT and CDR2 is YYEEEE. The CDR3 is 15 residues long.

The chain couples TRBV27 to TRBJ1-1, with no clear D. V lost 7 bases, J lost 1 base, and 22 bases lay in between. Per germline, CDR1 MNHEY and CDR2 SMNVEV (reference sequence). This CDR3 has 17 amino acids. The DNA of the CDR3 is TGTGCCAGCATCGGCAACAGCCCTCCAGTCGGGAACACTGAAGCTTTCTTT. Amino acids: CASIGNSPPVGNTEAFF.

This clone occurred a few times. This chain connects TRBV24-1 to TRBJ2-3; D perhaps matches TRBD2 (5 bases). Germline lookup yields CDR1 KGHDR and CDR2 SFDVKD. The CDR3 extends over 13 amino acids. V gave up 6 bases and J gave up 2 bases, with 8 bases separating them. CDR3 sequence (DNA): TGTGCCACCAGTTGGAGGAACACAGATACGCAGTATTTT. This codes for CATSWRNTDTQYF.

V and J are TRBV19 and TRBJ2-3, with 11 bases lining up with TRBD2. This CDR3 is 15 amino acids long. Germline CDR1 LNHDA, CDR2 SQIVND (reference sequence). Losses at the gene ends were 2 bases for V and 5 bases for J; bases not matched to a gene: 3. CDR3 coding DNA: TGTGCCAGTAGTATAATCCTAGCGGGAGGAGATACGCAGTATTTT. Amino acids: CASSIILAGGDTQYF.

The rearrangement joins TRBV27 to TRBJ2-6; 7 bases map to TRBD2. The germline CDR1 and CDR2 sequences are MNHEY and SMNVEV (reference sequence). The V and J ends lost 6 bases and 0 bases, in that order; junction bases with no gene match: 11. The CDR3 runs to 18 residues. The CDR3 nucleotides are TGTGCCAGCAGGGGGTGGGGCGGGAGTCCCTCTGGGGCCAACGTCCTGACTTTC. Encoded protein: CASRGWGGSPSGANVLTF.

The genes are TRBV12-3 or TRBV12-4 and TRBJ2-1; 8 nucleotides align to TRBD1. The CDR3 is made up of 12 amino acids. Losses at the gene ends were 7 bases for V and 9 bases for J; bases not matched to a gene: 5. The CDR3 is CASNIQGGEQFF. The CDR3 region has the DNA TGTGCCAGCAACATACAGGGGGGTGAGCAGTTCTTC.

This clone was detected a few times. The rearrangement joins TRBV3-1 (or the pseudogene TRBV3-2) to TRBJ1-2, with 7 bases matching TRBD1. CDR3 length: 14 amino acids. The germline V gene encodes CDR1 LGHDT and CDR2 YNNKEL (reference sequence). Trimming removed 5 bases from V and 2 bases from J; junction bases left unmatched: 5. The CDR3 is CASSAGTANYGYTF. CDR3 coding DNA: TGTGCCAGCAGCGCGGGGACAGCCAACTATGGCTACACCTTC.

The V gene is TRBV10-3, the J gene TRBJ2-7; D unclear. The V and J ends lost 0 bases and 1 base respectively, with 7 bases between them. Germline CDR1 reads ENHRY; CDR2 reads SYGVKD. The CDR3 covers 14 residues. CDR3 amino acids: CAISESRGSYEQYF. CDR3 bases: TGTGCCATCAGTGAGTCCCGAGGATCCTACGAGCAGTACTTC.

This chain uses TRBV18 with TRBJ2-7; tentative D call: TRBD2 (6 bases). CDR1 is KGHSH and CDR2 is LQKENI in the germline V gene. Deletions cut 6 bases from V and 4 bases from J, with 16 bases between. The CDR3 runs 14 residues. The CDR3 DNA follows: TGTGCCAGCTCCCGGTCGGGAGTGAGTTACGAGCAGTACTTC. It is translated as CASSRSGVSYEQYF.

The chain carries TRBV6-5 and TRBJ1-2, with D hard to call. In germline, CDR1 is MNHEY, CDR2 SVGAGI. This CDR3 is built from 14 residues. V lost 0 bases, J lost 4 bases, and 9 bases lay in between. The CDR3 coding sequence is TGTGCCAGCAGTTACTCGAGCGGCCTCTATGGCTACACCTTC. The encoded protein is CASSYSSGLYGYTF.

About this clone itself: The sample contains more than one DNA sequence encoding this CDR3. CDR3 DNA: TGTGCCAGCAGTTTGGGGAGGGCTGGAAACACCATATATTTT. Residues: CASSLGRAGNTIYF. V is TRBV27 and J is TRBJ1-3; D uncertain. CDR1 is MNHEY, CDR2 SMNVEV, per germline (reference sequence). V lost 3 bases and J 2 bases, leaving 8 bases between the germline ends. The CDR3 sequence is 14 residues long.

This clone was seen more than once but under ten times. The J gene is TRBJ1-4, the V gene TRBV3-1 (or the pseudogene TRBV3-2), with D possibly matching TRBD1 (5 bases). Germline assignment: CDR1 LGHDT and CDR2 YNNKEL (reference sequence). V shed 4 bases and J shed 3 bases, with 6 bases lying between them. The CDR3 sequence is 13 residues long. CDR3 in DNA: TGTGCCAGCAGCCCGACAGCTAATGAAAAACTGTTTTTT. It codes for CASSPTANEKLFF.

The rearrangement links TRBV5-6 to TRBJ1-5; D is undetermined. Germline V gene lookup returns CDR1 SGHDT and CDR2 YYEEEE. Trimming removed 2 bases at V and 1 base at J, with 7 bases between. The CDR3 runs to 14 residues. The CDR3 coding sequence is TGTGCCAGCAGCTTACGCGCGAGCAATCAGCCCCAGCATTTT. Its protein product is CASSLRASNQPQHF.

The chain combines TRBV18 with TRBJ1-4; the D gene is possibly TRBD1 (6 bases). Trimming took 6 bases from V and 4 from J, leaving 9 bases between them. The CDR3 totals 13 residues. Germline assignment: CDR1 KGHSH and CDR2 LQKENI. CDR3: CASSIQGNEKLFF. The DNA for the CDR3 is TGTGCCAGCTCCATACAGGGTAATGAAAAACTGTTTTTT.

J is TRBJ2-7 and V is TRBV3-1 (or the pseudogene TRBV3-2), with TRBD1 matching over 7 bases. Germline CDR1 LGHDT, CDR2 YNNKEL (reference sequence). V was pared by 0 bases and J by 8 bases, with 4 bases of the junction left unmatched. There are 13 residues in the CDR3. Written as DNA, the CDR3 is TGTGCCAGCAGCCAAGAAACAGGGGTGAAGCAGTACTTC. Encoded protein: CASSQETGVKQYF.